The clone carrying this T cell receptor beta chain was counted between two and nine times. This record comes from a study of blood T cell repertoires in COVID-19. Profiling relied on immunoSEQ multiplex PCR, and the TCRdb table lists in-frame clones only, not all of them. The table includes about 87,000 clones, about 85% detected once. CDR1 and CDR2 from the germline V gene are KGHSH and LQKENI. The CDR3 has 14 residues. Trimming pared 6 bases from V and 5 bases from J, leaving 16 bases between. The TCR sequence derives from a woman aged 70 to 79 with acute or convalescent COVID-19. This chain uses TRBV18 with TRBJ1-1; no definite D call. Sequencing was done on a sample of peripheral blood. CDR3 in DNA: TGTGCCAGCTCCCCCATACTAGATCATACTGAAGCTTTCTTT. It encodes CASSPILDHTEAFF.